Presented here are 20 T cell receptor beta chains from one specimen sequenced in a study of cytomegalovirus exposure and HLA in healthy donors (dated by TCRdb to 2016 to 2017). Receptors were amplified or captured by the immunoSEQ multiplex PCR assay. For the multiplex PCR, a mixture combining 60 forward primers for TCR Vbeta segments and 13 reverse primers for TCR Jbeta segments was used. In TCRdb, the immuneACCESS table is reduced to in-frame sequences with V and J assigned. These tables do not hold every clone; where another copy was compared, an unresolved V gene accounts for under half, and the others remain unexplained. Within this sample are approximately 150,000 clones, with 72% of them counted one time only. The ten largest clones add up to 2% to 2.5% of the sample. The sequencing sample was made of PBMCs. The receptors were gathered from a human donor in good health.

The rearrangement uses TRBV28 and TRBJ1-2; TRBD1 is a possible D gene (5 bases). Germline V gene data show CDR1 as MDHEN and CDR2 as SYDVKM. The V end lost 1 base, the J end lost 5 bases, and 17 bases lay between the germline ends. The CDR3 loop spans 16 amino acids. CDR3 region: CASSLSRVPVGYGYTF. The DNA of the CDR3 is TGTGCCAGCAGTTTATCCAGGGTGCCCGTTGGGTATGGCTACACCTTC.

This chain joins TRBV19 and TRBJ1-4, with D perhaps matching TRBD1 (5 bases). Germline values: CDR1 LNHDA, CDR2 SQIVND (reference sequence). The length of the CDR3 is 14 residues. The V and J ends lost 5 bases and 7 bases respectively, with 14 bases between them. This CDR3 reads CASSRKAGGEKLFF. CDR3 bases: TGTGCCAGTAGTCGTAAGGCGGGGGGTGAAAAACTGTTTTTT. Full variable domain (remainder filled in from reference TRBV19 and TRBJ1-4): DGGITQSPKYLFRKEGQNVTLSCEQNLNHDAMYWYRQDPGQGLRLIYYSQIVNDFQKGDIAEGYSVSREKKESFPLTVTSAQKNPTAFYLCASSRKAGGEKLFFGSGTQLSVL.

V and J are TRBV27 and TRBJ1-5; the match to TRBD1 covers 7 bases. Germline assignment: CDR1 MNHEY and CDR2 SMNVEV (reference sequence). Trimming cost V 5 bases and J 6 bases; bases outside gene matches: 10. The CDR3 extends over 15 amino acids. The CDR3 is CASSLQGVAGQPQHF. CDR3 coding DNA: TGTGCCAGCAGTCTTCAGGGGGTAGCTGGTCAGCCCCAGCATTTT.

This sequence joins TRBV2 and TRBJ1-4; D uncertain. Per germline, CDR1 SNHLY and CDR2 FYNNEI. Trimming removed 11 bases from V and 7 bases from J, with 20 bases in between. The CDR3 runs 14 residues. As DNA, the CDR3 is TGTGCCGGAAGACGGGGAAACAGACCTGAAAAACTGTTTTTT. Residues: CAGRRGNRPEKLFF.

The chain is built from TRBV6-4 and TRBJ2-1; 8 bases agree with TRBD1. Unmatched junction bases numbered 7, after V lost 6 bases and J lost 6 bases. The CDR3 totals 14 residues. CDR1 and CDR2 (germline): MRHNA, SNTAGT. CDR3 nucleotide sequence: TGTGCCAGCAGCGCTACGGGACAGGTCAATGAGCAGTTCTTC. This translates into CASSATGQVNEQFF.

The chain combines TRBV7-3 with TRBJ2-3, with TRBD2 matching over 10 bases. The V gene end was trimmed by 0 bases and the J gene end by 3 bases; junction bases not matched to a gene: 6. CDR1 SGHTA and CDR2 FQGTGA come from the germline V gene. The CDR3 covers 17 residues. The CDR3 DNA sequence: TGTGCCAGCAGCTTAACGGGAGCGGGGGGGCGTACAGATACGCAGTATTTT. It codes for CASSLTGAGGRTDTQYF.

The genes are TRBV15 and TRBJ1-1; unclear D gene. The V and J ends lost 8 bases and 3 bases respectively, with 16 bases between them. The CDR3 runs to 14 residues. Germline V gives CDR1 LNHNV, CDR2 YYDKDF (reference sequence). CDR3 sequence: CATRNRPEYTEAFF. CDR3 bases: TGTGCCACCCGCAACAGACCAGAGTACACTGAAGCTTTCTTT.

CDR3 protein: CASSLQGLTEAFF. The DNA of the CDR3 is TGTGCCAGCAGCTTACAGGGGCTCACTGAAGCTTTCTTT. The rearrangement uses TRBV7-3 and TRBJ1-1; possible D gene TRBD1, 6 bases. The CDR3 loop spans 13 amino acids. Trimming took off 2 bases at V and 4 bases at J, with 8 bases between the two ends. Germline V gene sequence: CDR1 SGHTA, CDR2 FQGTGA.

This sequence joins TRBV7-2 and TRBJ1-2; D is undetermined. Per the germline V gene, CDR1 is SGHTA and CDR2 is FQGNSA. The V end was cut by 4 bases, the J end by 4 bases, with 16 bases between. The CDR3 extends over 15 amino acids. CDR3 in amino acids: CASSSWATESYGYTF. Here the CDR3 DNA reads TGTGCCAGCAGCTCCTGGGCAACCGAATCCTATGGCTACACCTTC.

This chain connects TRBV10-1 to TRBJ2-2; TRBD1 matches 10 bases. CDR3 size: 16 residues. Germline loops: CDR1 WNHNN, CDR2 SYGVQD (reference sequence). Losses at the gene ends were 6 bases for V and 5 bases for J; bases not matched to a gene: 9. This chain's CDR3 is CASRADRGMSTGELFF. In nucleotides, the CDR3 is TGCGCCAGCAGGGCGGACAGGGGGATGAGTACCGGGGAGCTGTTTTTT.

This chain uses TRBV4-1 with TRBJ1-1; D is unclear. The ends were cut back, 1 base at V and 0 bases at J, with 9 bases in the middle. The CDR3 has 15 amino acids. Germline-derived CDR1 and CDR2 are MGHRA and YSYEKL. CDR3 nucleotide sequence: TGCGCCAGCAGCCAAGTGGCGGGAATGAACACTGAAGCTTTCTTT. Amino acids: CASSQVAGMNTEAFF.

This chain's CDR3 is CASSLDPGQLYNEQFF. The CDR3 coding sequence is TGCGCCAGCAGCCTAGATCCGGGACAGCTTTACAATGAGCAGTTCTTC. This chain uses TRBV4-1 with TRBJ2-1; 7 bases agree with TRBD1. Per germline, CDR1 MGHRA and CDR2 YSYEKL. The V gene end was trimmed by 4 bases and the J gene end by 4 bases; junction bases not matched to a gene: 10. CDR3 size: 16 residues.

The genes are TRBV13 and TRBJ2-7; 8 nucleotides agree with TRBD1. The V gene's germline CDR1 is PRHDT and CDR2 FYEKMQ (reference sequence). This CDR3 has 15 residues. The junction had 11 bases not matched to a gene; V was cut back by 5 bases and J by 5 bases. This CDR3 reads CASSRRDRGGNEQYF. CDR3 bases: TGTGCCAGCAGCCGAAGAGACAGGGGCGGTAACGAGCAGTACTTC.

This clone came up a few times. V usage is TRBV5-6 and J usage is TRBJ2-7, with no clear D. The CDR3 length is 15 residues. Germline CDR1 and CDR2: SGHDT and YYEEEE. V was clipped by 4 bases and J by 2 bases, with 16 bases between them. The CDR3 DNA reads as TGTGCCAGCAGCCCCGAGGTTCGGCGAACCTACGAGCAGTACTTC. Protein sequence: CASSPEVRRTYEQYF.

This chain uses TRBV5-1 with TRBJ2-7, with D perhaps TRBD1 (6 bases). The CDR3 is 14 amino acids. Trimming pared 4 bases from V and 0 bases from J, leaving 11 bases between. Germline V gene lookup returns CDR1 SGHRS and CDR2 YFSETQ. This CDR3 is CASSVSQGSYEQYF. As DNA, the CDR3 is TGCGCCAGCAGCGTGTCACAGGGCTCCTACGAGCAGTACTTC.

DNA of the CDR3: TGTGCCAGCAACGGTGGTTCCTATAATTCACCCCTCCACTTT. It codes for CASNGGSYNSPLHF. This chain connects TRBV7-8 to TRBJ1-6; D is undetermined. Per the germline V gene, CDR1 is SGHVS and CDR2 is FQNEAQ. This CDR3 has 14 amino acids. V was pared by 7 bases and J by 1 base, with 8 bases between.

The chain links TRBV10-1 to TRBJ2-7; D might be TRBD2 (6 bases). The CDR3 sequence is 13 residues long. The V gene lost 5 bases and the J gene lost 0 bases, with 8 bases spanning the gap. The germline V gene has CDR1 WNHNN and CDR2 SYGVQD (reference sequence). The CDR3 region has the DNA TGCGCCAGCAGTCCGGGACTCTCCTACGAGCAGTACTTC. Its protein product is CASSPGLSYEQYF.

This chain connects TRBV19 to TRBJ1-1; TRBD1 aligns across 10 bases. The ends lost 2 bases at V and 3 bases at J; junction bases unmatched: 9. In germline, CDR1 is LNHDA, CDR2 SQIVND (reference sequence). The CDR3 spans 17 residues. CDR3 sequence reads: CASSIHPGQGRDTEAFF. CDR3 DNA: TGTGCCAGTAGTATACACCCGGGACAGGGGAGAGACACTGAAGCTTTCTTT.

The chain carries TRBV20-1 and TRBJ1-2; weak D call: TRBD1 (5 bases). The CDR3 is 11 residues long. V shed 3 bases and J shed 9 bases, with 11 bases lying between them. The germline V gene has CDR1 DFQATT and CDR2 SNEGSKA (reference sequence). The CDR3 DNA follows: TGCAGTGCTAGGACGGGGGTTAGCTACACCTTC. This translates into CSARTGVSYTF.

The chain joins TRBV5-1 to TRBJ2-6; 7 positions agree with TRBD1. This CDR3 is built from 18 residues. Germline assignment: CDR1 SGHRS and CDR2 YFSETQ. V lost 3 bases and J lost 0; bases outside the gene matches: 9. Here the CDR3 DNA reads TGCGCCAGCAGCTGGACCGGACAGGCCGACTCTGGGGCCAACGTCCTGACTTTC. Residues: CASSWTGQADSGANVLTF.